This T cell receptor (beta chain) was sequenced for a study of T cell responses to AZD1222 COVID-19 vaccine. Study-level points and caveats: Spike-specific TCR breadth and depth grew following two AZD1222 doses.

The CDR3 sequence is 16 residues long. Germline V CDR1 and CDR2: LGHDT, YNNKEL (reference sequence). V lost 4 bases and J lost 2; bases outside the gene matches: 8. Sequenced by immunoSEQ multiplex PCR; TCRdb stores in-frame clones only, minus some. The profile shows about 70,000 clones, around 85% of them singletons. This clone was seen a single time. Its antigen is unknown. This clonotype was sampled from an adult in good health. The gene calls are TRBV3-1 (or the pseudogene TRBV3-2) and TRBJ1-3, with TRBD1 matching over 7 bases. Sequencing was performed on peripheral blood, taken on day 0 of AZD1222 vaccination. CDR3: CASSPRDRVPGNTIYF. Written as DNA, the CDR3 is TGTGCCAGCAGCCCGCGCGACAGGGTCCCTGGAAACACCATATATTTT.